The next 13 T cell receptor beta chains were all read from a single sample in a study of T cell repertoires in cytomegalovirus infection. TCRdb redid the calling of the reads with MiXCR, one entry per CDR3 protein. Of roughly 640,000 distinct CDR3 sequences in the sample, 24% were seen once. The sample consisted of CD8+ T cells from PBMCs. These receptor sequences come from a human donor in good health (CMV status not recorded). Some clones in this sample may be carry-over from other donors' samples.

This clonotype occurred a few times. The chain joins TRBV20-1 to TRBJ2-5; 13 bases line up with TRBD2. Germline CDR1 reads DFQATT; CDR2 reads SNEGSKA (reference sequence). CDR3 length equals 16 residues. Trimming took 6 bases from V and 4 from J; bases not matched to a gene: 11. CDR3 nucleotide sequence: TGCAGTGCCCATAATCCGGGACTAGCGGGAAGAGAGACCCAGTACTTC. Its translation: CSAHNPGLAGRETQYF.

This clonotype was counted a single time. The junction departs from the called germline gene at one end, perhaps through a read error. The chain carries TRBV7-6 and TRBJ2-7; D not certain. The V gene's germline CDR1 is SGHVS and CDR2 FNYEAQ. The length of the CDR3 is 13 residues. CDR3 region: CANSLGPTYEQYF. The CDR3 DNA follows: TGTGCCAACAGCCTCGGCCCCACCTACGAGCAGTACTTC.

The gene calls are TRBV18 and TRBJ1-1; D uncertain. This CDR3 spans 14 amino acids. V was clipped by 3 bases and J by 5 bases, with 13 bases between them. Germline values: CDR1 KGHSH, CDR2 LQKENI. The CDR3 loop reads CASSPGRMGTEAFF. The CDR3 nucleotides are TGTGCCAGCTCACCTGGACGGATGGGGACTGAAGCTTTCTTT.

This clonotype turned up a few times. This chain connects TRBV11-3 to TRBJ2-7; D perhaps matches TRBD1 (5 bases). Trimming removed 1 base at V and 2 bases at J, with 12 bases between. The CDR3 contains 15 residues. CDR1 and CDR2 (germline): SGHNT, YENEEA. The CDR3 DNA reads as TGTGCCAGCAGCTTAGTGCAGGGATCGACCTACGAGCAGTACTTC. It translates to CASSLVQGSTYEQYF.

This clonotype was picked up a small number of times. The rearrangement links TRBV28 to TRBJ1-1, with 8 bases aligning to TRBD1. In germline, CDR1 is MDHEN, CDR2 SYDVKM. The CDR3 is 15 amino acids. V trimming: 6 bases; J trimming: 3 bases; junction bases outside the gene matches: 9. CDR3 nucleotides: TGTGCCAGCAGCGCCCGACACAGGGGGGACACTGAAGCTTTCTTT. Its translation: CASSARHRGDTEAFF. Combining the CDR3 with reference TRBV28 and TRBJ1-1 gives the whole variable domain DVKVTQSSRYLVKRTGEKVFLECVQDMDHENMFWYRQDPGLGLRLIYFSYDVKMKEKGDIPEGYSVSREKKERFSLILESASTNQTSMYLCASSARHRGDTEAFFGQGTRLTVV.

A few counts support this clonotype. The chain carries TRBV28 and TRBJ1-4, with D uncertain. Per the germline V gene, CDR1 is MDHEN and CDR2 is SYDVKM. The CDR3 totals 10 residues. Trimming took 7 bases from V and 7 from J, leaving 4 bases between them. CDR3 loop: CASNGEKLFF. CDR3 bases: TGTGCCAGCAATGGTGAAAAACTGTTTTTT.

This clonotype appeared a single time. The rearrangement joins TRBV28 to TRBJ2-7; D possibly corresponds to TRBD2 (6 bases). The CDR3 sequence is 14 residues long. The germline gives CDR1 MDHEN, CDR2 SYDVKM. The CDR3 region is CTSSSGGYYYEQYV. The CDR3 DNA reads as TGTACCAGCAGTTCCGGGGGATATTACTACGAGCAGTACGTC.

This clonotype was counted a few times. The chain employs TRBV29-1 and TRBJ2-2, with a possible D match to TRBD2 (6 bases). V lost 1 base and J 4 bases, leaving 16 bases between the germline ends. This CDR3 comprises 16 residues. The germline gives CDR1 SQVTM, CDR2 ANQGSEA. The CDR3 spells CSVEGRTSGGTGELFF. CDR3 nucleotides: TGCAGCGTTGAAGGCAGGACATCCGGGGGCACCGGGGAGCTGTTTTTT.

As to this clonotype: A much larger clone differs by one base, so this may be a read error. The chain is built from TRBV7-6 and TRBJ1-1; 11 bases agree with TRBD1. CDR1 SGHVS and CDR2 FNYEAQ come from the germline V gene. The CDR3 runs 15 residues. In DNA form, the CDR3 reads TGTGTCAGCAGCCGGGACAGGGGGTCGTACACTGAAGCTTTCTTT. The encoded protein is CVSSRDRGSYTEAFF.

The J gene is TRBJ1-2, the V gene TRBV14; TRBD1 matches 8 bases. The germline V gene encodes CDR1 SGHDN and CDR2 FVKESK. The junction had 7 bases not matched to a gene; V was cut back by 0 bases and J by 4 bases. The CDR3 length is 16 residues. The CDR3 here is CASSQDVAGGFYGYTF. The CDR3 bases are TGTGCCAGCAGCCAAGATGTGGCAGGGGGCTTCTATGGCTACACCTTC.

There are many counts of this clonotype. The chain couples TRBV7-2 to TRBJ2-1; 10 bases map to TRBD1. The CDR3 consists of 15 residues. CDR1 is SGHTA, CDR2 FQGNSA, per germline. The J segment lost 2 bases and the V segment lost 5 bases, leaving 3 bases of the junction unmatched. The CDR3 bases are TGTGCCAGCAGCCTGGACAGGGGGACCTACAATGAGCAGTTCTTC. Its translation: CASSLDRGTYNEQFF. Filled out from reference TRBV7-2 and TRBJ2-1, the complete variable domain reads GAGVSQSPSNKVTEKGKDVELRCDPISGHTALYWYRQSLGQGLEFLIYFQGNSAPDKSGLPSDRFSAERTGGSVSTLTIQRTQQEDSAVYLCASSLDRGTYNEQFFGPGTRLTVL.

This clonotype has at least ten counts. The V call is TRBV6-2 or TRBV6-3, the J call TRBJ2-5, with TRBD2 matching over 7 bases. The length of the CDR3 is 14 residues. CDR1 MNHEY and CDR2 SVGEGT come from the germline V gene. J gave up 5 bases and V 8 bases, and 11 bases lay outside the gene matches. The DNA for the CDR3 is TGTGCCAGCTCCCTGCGGGGGTCGAGGGAGACCCAGTACTTC. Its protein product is CASSLRGSRETQYF.

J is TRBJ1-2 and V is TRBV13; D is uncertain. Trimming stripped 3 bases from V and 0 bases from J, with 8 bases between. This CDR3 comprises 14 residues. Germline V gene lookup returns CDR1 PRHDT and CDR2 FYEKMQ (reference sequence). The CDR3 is CASSFGSANYGYTF. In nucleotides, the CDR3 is TGTGCCAGCAGCTTTGGCAGTGCTAACTATGGCTACACCTTC. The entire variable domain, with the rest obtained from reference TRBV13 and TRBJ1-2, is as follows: AAGVIQSPRHLIKEKRETATLKCYPIPRHDTVYWYQQGPGQDPQFLISFYEKMQSDKGSIPDRFSAQQFSDYHSELNMSSLELGDSALYFCASSFGSANYGYTFGSGTRLTVV.